The entry below gives a single T cell receptor beta chain sequence along with its context. The entry originates in a study of radiation and T cells in renal cell carcinoma. Time point noted: baseline pretreatment blood. Treatment indicated: 15 Gy SBRT to primary tumor, nephrectomy 4 weeks later. Blood was sampled at baseline, 2 weeks and 4 weeks after SBRT. The tumor was a clear cell renal cell carcinoma. Trimming removed 3 bases from V and 0 bases from J, with 8 bases in between. CDR3 length: 14 residues. Germline V CDR1 and CDR2: SEHNR, FQNEAQ (reference sequence). Using immunoSEQ multiplex PCR, the repertoire was profiled, and TCRdb retains in-frame clones only, with some absent. The table has some 120,000 clones, roughly 80% seen once; the top ten hold under 4%.

The source is a woman aged 55 to 70 with renal cell carcinoma. Sequenced here: blood, sampled from a patient whose treatment included radiotherapy and nephrectomy. J is TRBJ1-1 and V is TRBV7-9; D gene unclear. CDR3 sequence: CASSLPVMNTEAFF. The CDR3 region has the DNA TGTGCCAGCAGCTTGCCGGTGATGAACACTGAAGCTTTCTTT.